Detailed here is one TCR beta chain. The antigen is undetermined. The data originate from a study of T cells in Graves' hyperthyroidism and ophthalmopathy. Notes on the study in general: Ophthalmopathy stood apart from stable hyperthyroidism in a 13 V-J model.

It was RNA transcripts that yielded the amplified TCR beta CDR3 regions. TCR CDR3 regions were first amplified by RT-PCR with HTBI primers. From the multiplex PCR reads, TCRdb called clonotypes with MiXCR, one entry per CDR3 protein. Of a few hundred thousand distinct CDR3 sequences listed, less than 20% are singletons. Per the germline V gene, CDR1 is MNHEY and CDR2 is SMNVEV (reference sequence). V was clipped by 3 bases and J by 6 bases; unmatched bases: 7. The CDR3 contains 15 residues. A Clinical Activity Score of at least 3, a NOSPECS grade of at least 4 and a duration under 3 months were recorded in the ophthalmopathy patients. Patients were excluded because of uncontrolled infection, other autoimmune disease, pregnancy or lactation.

Source material: blood. The chain is built from TRBV27 and TRBJ2-7, with 11 bases identical to TRBD2. This receptor was obtained from a man aged 50-60 years with Graves' ophthalmopathy. DNA of the CDR3: TGTGCCAGCAGTTTGGGACTAGCGGTCCCGGGCGAGCAGTACTTC. It specifies CASSLGLAVPGEQYF.